Following are 8 T cell receptor beta chains from one sample sequenced in a study of regulatory T cells in long-lasting Graves disease. Regarding time point: newly diagnosed GD, antithyroid drugs for less than 3 months. After RNA was extracted from PBMCs, the TCR library was made from it. Sequencing libraries for TCR beta were prepared with iRepertoire HTBI primers and Arm-PCR of CDR3 regions. TCRdb re-analysed the multiplex PCR reads in MiXCR, keeping a single row per CDR3 protein. The sample holds a few hundred thousand distinct CDR3 sequences, 15% to 20% seen once. The same sample was also used in a study of T cells in Graves' hyperthyroidism and ophthalmopathy.

The sample here was peripheral blood mononuclear cells (PBMCs), taken at new diagnosis, from a patient treated with antithyroid drugs. The origin of the receptors is a man aged 35-49 years with Graves disease.

This clonotype was seen only a few times. The V gene is TRBV7-2, the J gene TRBJ1-3, with D unresolved. The germline V gene has CDR1 SGHTA and CDR2 FQGNSA. This CDR3 is 14 amino acids long. V was clipped by 5 bases and J by 0 bases, with 8 bases between them. The CDR3 here is CASSPPDSGNTIYF. The CDR3 DNA reads TGTGCCAGCAGCCCACCCGACTCTGGAAACACCATATATTTT.

This clonotype was seen repeatedly, ten times or more. The V and J genes are TRBV20-1 and TRBJ2-5; 8 bases line up with TRBD2. The CDR3 length is 13 residues. V dropped 3 bases and J dropped 4; count of bases not matched to a gene: 4. The germline V gene has CDR1 DFQATT and CDR2 SNEGSKA (reference sequence). CDR3 protein: CSARWAGGETQYF. CDR3 coding DNA: TGCAGTGCTAGGTGGGCGGGGGGAGAGACCCAGTACTTC.

This clonotype was picked up a small number of times. The gene calls are TRBV15 and TRBJ1-1, with D possibly matching TRBD1 (6 bases). This CDR3 region has 14 residues. CDR1 is LNHNV and CDR2 is YYDKDF in the germline V gene (reference sequence). The V and J ends lost 1 base and 3 bases respectively, with 9 bases between them. The CDR3 DNA reads TGTGCCACCAGCAGAGGAGGGGGTCACACTGAAGCTTTCTTT. This translates into CATSRGGGHTEAFF.

The CDR3 is CASSVSGTGPYEQYF. In nucleotides, the CDR3 is TGTGCCAGCAGCGTATCGGGAACAGGCCCCTACGAGCAGTACTTC. This sequence joins TRBV9 and TRBJ2-7; D may match TRBD1 or TRBD2 (5 bases each). The V and J ends lost 1 base and 2 bases respectively, with 13 bases between them. CDR1 is SGDLS and CDR2 is YYNGEE in the germline V gene. The CDR3 covers 15 residues.

This chain connects TRBV20-1 to TRBJ2-1; D unresolved. The DNA matches TRBJ2-5 better at its end, which makes the J call doubtful. Per germline, CDR1 DFQATT and CDR2 SNEGSKA (reference sequence). The CDR3 runs 13 residues. The DNA for the CDR3 is TGCAGTGCTAGCTCTTTAGTTGTAGCGACCCAGTACTTC. This sequence encodes CSASSLVVATQYF.

V usage is TRBV12-5 and J usage is TRBJ2-5, with D perhaps given as TRBD1 or TRBD2 (5 bases each). The germline V gene encodes CDR1 LGHNT and CDR2 FRNRAP. The germline V and J ends were trimmed by 5 bases and 4 bases, with 20 bases remaining between them. The CDR3 runs 16 residues. The CDR3 here is CASGNTGPVRAETQYF. Here the CDR3 DNA reads TGTGCTAGTGGTAACACGGGGCCCGTGAGGGCAGAGACCCAGTACTTC.

The chain employs TRBV5-1 and TRBJ2-1; 12 positions match TRBD2. Trimming removed 2 bases from V and 3 bases from J; junction bases left unmatched: 6. The CDR3 runs to 17 residues. Germline V gives CDR1 SGHRS, CDR2 YFSETQ. Here the CDR3 DNA reads TGCGCCAGCAGCTTAAACCCTAGCGGGGGGGTCTACAATGAGCAGTTCTTC. Translating gives CASSLNPSGGVYNEQFF.

The chain employs TRBV10-3 and TRBJ2-7; 7 nucleotides match TRBD1. Germline lookup yields CDR1 ENHRY and CDR2 SYGVKD. The CDR3 has 15 amino acids. V lost 4 bases and J lost 5; bases outside the gene matches: 11. The CDR3 sequence is CAISAPDRALHEQYF. For the CDR3, the DNA is TGTGCCATCAGTGCCCCCGACAGGGCCCTCCACGAGCAGTACTTC.